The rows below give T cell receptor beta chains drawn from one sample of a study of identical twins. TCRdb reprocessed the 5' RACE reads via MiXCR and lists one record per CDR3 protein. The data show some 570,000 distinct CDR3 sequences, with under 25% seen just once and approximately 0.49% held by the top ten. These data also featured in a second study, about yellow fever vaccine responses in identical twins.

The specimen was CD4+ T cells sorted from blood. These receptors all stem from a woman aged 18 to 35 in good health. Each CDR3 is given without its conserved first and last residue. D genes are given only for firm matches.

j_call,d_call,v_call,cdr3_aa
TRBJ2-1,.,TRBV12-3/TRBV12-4,ASSLADGDFPYNEQF
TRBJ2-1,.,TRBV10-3,AISESPAYNEQF
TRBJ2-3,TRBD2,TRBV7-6,ASSLAATSGPADTQY
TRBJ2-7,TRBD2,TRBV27,ASSFGLAQSYEQY
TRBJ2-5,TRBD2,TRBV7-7,ASSLCGQRETSVQETQY
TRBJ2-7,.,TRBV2,ASSDYLEQY
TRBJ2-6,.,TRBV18,ASSLVRESGANVLT
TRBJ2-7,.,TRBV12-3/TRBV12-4,ASSLTGTHPYEQY
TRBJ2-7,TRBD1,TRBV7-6,ASSLAQSRQGSYEQY
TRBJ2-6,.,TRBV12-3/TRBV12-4,ASSKPGPTPGANVLT
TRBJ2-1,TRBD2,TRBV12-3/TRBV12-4,ASNPSGREYNEQF
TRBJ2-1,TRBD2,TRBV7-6,ASSAQAGGPNEQF
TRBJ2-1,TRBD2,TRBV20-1,SAGLAGMNGRSYNEQF
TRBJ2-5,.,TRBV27,ASSPLTGQETQY
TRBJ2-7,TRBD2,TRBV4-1,ASSQGGLAGGPNSYEQY
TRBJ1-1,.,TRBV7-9,ASSLMGGTNTEAF
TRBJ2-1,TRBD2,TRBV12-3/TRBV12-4,ASRGGGRLAGGPIYNEQF
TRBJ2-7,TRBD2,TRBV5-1,ASSPPEGLAEKGPTEQY
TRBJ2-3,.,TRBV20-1,SAMPWASGIGTDTQY
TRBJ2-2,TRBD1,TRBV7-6,ASSGKGQVAGELF
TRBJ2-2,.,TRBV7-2,ASSSGPTEGGELF
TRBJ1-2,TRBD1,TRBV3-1,ASSLQGVANYGYT
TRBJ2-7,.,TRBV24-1,ATSVAGYEQY
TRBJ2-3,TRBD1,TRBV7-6,ASSVDRGGTDTQY
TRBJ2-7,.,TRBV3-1,ASSPSGTKYEQY
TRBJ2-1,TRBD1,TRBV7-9,ASSPTGQGTGNEQF
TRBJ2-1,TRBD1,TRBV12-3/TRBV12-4,ASSYPGQSYNEQF
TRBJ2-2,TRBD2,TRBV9,ASSPQRGVGELF
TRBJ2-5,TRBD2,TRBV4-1,ASRRTSGEETQY
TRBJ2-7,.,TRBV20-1,SARVGGLVMYEQY
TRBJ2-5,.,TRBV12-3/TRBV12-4,ASSLGTEETQY
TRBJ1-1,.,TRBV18,ASSPSGSGSGTSEAF
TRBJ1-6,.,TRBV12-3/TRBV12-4,ASRGTTANSPLH
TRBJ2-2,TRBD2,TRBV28,ASSPILAGGNTGELF
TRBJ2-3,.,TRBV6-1,ASRPGETTDTQY
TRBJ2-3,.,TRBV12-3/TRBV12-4,ASSRPAASTDTQY
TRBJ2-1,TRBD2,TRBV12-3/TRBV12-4,AAGSGRVNNEQF
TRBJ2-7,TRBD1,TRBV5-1,ASGGQGYEQY
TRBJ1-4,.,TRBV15,ATSRDQGAGEKLF
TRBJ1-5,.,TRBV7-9,ASSSEYSNQPQH
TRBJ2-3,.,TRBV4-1,ASSQRVGSWGTDTQY
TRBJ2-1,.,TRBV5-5,ASSAGIYNEQF
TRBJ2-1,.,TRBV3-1,ASSSNTGGEQF
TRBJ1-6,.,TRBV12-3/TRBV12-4,ATTGRDNSPLH
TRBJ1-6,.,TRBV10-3,AISERGSYNSPLH
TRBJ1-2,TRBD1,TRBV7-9,ASRYRDSNYGYT
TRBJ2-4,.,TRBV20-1,SAYPTDPPKNIQY
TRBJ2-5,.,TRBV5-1,ASRVGHETQY
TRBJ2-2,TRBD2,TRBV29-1,SGKTSDYTGELF
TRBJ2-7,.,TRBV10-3,AISATGMYEQY
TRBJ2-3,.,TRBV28,ASSSGGGFAVFSTDTQY
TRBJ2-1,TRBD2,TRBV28,ASTRGGWDEQF
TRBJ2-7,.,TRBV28,ASKVTGISYEQY
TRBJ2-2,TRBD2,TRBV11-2,ASSRRAGGHGTGELF
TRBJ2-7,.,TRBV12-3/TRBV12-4,ASSFAGQGKTYEQY
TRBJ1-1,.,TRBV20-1,SASLRMNTEAF